This T cell receptor beta chain was observed in a study of OX40 agonist ivuxolimab in advanced cancers. Overall study findings and caveats: It was not determined which antigens were specifically recognized by the peripheral T cells that had undergone clonal expansion.

The sampling schedule covered blood at baseline, cycle 4 day 1, and cycle 7 day 1. Only in-frame clones appear in the TCRdb table, and some are missing; sequencing was by immunoSEQ multiplex PCR. Of over 55,000 clones detected, roughly 80% appear once; the ten largest clones hold 2.4%. Regarding this clone: The antigen remains undetermined.

Germline V gives CDR1 LNHDA, CDR2 SQIVND (reference sequence). V was clipped by 9 bases and J by 0 bases; unmatched bases: 6. This CDR3 region has 15 residues. The chain couples TRBV19 to TRBJ1-1, with 11 bases matching TRBD1. This specimen was CD4+ or CD8+ T cells sorted from blood, taken in a trial of the OX40 agonist ivuxolimab. The sequence was obtained from an adult with an advanced solid tumor such as melanoma, head and neck, liver or kidney cancer. CDR3 in amino acids: CASGTGGNMNTEAFF. The CDR3 bases are TGTGCCAGCGGGACAGGGGGTAACATGAACACTGAAGCTTTCTTT. Supplemented by reference TRBV19 and TRBJ1-1, the full variable domain reads DGGITQSPKYLFRKEGQNVTLSCEQNLNHDAMYWYRQDPGQGLRLIYYSQIVNDFQKGDIAEGYSVSREKKESFPLTVTSAQKNPTAFYLCASGTGGNMNTEAFFGQGTRLTVV.